This T cell receptor (beta chain) was observed in a study of Ad26.COV2.S vaccination and SARS-CoV-2 variants. The overall study: Intramuscularly, Ad26.COV2.S was given either once or twice, 56 days apart. Notes on the study in general: Vaccinated and placebo-treated recipients had similar non-spike TCR breadth.

The trim removed 3 bases at V and 8 bases at J, leaving 8 bases unmatched. The CDR3 loop spans 14 amino acids. Germline V gene lookup returns CDR1 SQVTM and CDR2 ANQGSEA. As concerns this clone: Its antigen is unidentified.

Treatment described: 15 to 20 received Ad26.COV2.S at low or high dose, single or two shots; several received placebo; per-sample allocation not given. Sampling took place 63 days after the first vaccine or placebo injection. In Boston, an adult donor aged 18-55 years took part. The method was immunoSEQ multiplex PCR; TCRdb's version includes in-frame clones alone and lacks a portion of them. This sample carries about 680,000 clones, 80% to 90% of them seen once, and the ten largest clones take about 1.5%. This chain uses TRBV29-1 with TRBJ1-2; 11 nucleotides align to TRBD1. This receptor was taken from a person aged 18 to 65 who received the Ad26.COV2.S COVID-19 vaccine or a placebo. The sequenced sample was peripheral blood, obtained in a trial of Ad26.COV2.S vaccine versus placebo. Written as DNA, the CDR3 is TGCAGCGTTGATAGGGACAGGGGGTTTGGCGGCTACACCTTC. This translates into CSVDRDRGFGGYTF. The whole variable domain, remainder taken from reference TRBV29-1 and TRBJ1-2, is SAVISQKPSRDICQRGTSLTIQCQVDSQVTMMFWYRQQPGQSLTLIATANQGSEATYESGFVIDKFPISRPNLTFSTLTVSNMSPEDSSIYLCSVDRDRGFGGYTFGSGTRLTVV.